The following is a T cell receptor beta chain sequence with its context. Its antigen is unknown. The intended depth for sequencing was 1 in 200,000 to 1 in 1 million T cells. The table came from immunoSEQ multiplex PCR; TCRdb's copy has only in-frame clones and leaves some out. Altogether approximately 300,000 clones are present, more than 65% being singletons, with the ten largest covering 5.5% to 8%. The record originates from a study of cytotoxic CD8 clonotypes in ibrutinib-treated CLL. Across the study: The patients, under 13 relapsed/refractory and approximately 14 treatment-naive, included 17 who were IGHV unmutated.

Study-level findings and limits: Public clonotypes showed up rarely, and on treatment they shrank or held steady.

Libraries of TCR beta were made from approximately 2 micrograms of genomic DNA that came from cryopreserved PBMCs. This CDR3 is 15 amino acids long. Between the trimmed V and J ends, which lost 6 bases and 3 bases, there was a span of 16 bases. Germline V CDR1 and CDR2: MNHEY, SVGAGI. This chain joins TRBV6-5 and TRBJ2-3; TRBD2 might be the D (7 bases). The origin of this receptor is a human donor with chronic lymphocytic leukemia. The specimen was PBMCs, collected before ibrutinib treatment. In DNA form, the CDR3 reads TGTGCCAGCAGCCGCCGGGGGGCGCAAACAGATACGCAGTATTTT. It encodes CASSRRGAQTDTQYF.